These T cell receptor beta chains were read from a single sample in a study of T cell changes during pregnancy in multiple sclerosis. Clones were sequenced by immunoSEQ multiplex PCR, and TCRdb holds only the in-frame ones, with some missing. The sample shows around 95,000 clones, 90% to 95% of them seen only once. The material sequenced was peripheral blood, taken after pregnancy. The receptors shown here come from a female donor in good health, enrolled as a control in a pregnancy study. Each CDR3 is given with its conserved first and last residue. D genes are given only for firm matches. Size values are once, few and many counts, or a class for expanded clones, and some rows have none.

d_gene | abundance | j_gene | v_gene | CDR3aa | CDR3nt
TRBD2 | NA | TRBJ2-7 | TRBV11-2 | CASSLGLAGYEQYF | TGTGCCAGCAGCTTAGGACTAGCGGGCTACGAGCAGTACTTC
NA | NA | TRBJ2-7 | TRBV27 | CASSSHRDPYEQYF | TGTGCCAGCAGTTCACACAGGGATCCTTACGAGCAGTACTTC
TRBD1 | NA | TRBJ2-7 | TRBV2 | CASRRGLEEEQYF | TGTGCCAGCAGGAGGGGGCTAGAGGAGGAGCAGTACTTC
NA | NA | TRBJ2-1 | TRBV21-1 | CASSINGSLSYNEQFF | TGTGCCAGCAGCATTAACGGGAGTCTTTCCTACAATGAGCAGTTCTTC
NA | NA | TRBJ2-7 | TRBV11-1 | CASSLGGRPLQYF | TGTGCCAGCAGCTTAGGAGGGAGGCCGCTACAGTACTTC
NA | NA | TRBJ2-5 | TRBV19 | CASSMRLSGETQYF | TGTGCCAGTAGTATGCGGCTCTCGGGGGAGACCCAGTACTTC
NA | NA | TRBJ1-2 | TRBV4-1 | CASSPQGSRYGYTF | TGCGCCAGCAGCCCTCAGGGGTCGAGGTATGGCTACACCTTC
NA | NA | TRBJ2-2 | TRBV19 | CASSIAGATGELFF | TGTGCCAGTAGTATAGCCGGAGCCACCGGGGAGCTGTTTTTT
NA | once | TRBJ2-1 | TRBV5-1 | CASSLGSAGNEQFF | TGCGCCAGCAGCTTGGGTAGTGCGGGCAATGAGCAGTTCTTC
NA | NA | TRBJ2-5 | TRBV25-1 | CASSAGWQETQYF | TGTGCCAGCAGCGCAGGGTGGCAAGAGACCCAGTACTTC
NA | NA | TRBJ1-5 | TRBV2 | CASSGGWSGNQPQHF | TGTGCCAGCAGTGGAGGATGGTCGGGCAATCAGCCCCAGCATTTT
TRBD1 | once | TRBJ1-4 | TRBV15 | CATSRGTGPTNEKLFF | TGTGCCACCAGCAGAGGGACAGGGCCAACTAATGAAAAACTGTTTTTT
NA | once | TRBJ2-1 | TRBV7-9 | CASSSTRDLTRNEQFF | TGTGCCAGCAGCTCCACCCGGGACTTAACCCGCAATGAGCAGTTCTTC
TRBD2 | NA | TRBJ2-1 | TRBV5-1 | CASSLSTVGGYNEQFF | TGCGCCAGCAGCTTGAGTACGGTGGGGGGGTACAATGAGCAGTTCTTC
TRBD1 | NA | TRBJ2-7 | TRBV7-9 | CASSFVGQAGEQYF | TGTGCCAGCAGCTTCGTGGGACAGGCTGGCGAGCAGTACTTC
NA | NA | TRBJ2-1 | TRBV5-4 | CASSLEEDNEQFF | TGTGCCAGCAGCTTGGAAGAGGACAATGAGCAGTTCTTC
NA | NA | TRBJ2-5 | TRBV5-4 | CASSLDREETQYF | TGTGCCAGCAGCTTGGACAGGGAAGAGACCCAGTACTTC
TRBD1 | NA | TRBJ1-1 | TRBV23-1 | CASSPPLTGTNTEAFF | TGCGCCAGCAGTCCGCCCTTGACAGGGACCAACACTGAAGCTTTCTTT